The present TCR beta chain was sequenced within a study of T-cell memory formation after mild COVID-19. Study information: There were largely donor-specific TCR clusters.

Whole-study findings and limits: Contracting CD8+ clones were enriched in EMRA, CD4+ mainly in CM and EM. Day 15 to 85 contractors were CD4/CD8 balanced; later expanders leaned CD4+.

There are 12 residues in the CDR3. Germline CDR1 reads SEHNR; CDR2 reads FQNEAQ (reference sequence). With 4 bases removed from V and 5 bases from J, the gap between germline ends came to 8 bases. This clonotype was seen a handful of times. The antigen is unknown. TCRdb reprocessed the 5' RACE reads with MiXCR, giving one entry per CDR3 protein. This sample carries roughly 450,000 distinct CDR3 sequences, roughly 18% of them seen once, and the ten largest clones take over 9%. This clonotype was obtained from an adult woman who had mild COVID-19 (a few samples of this study predate the infection). Cell type and time point are not known. V gene TRBV7-9 combines with J gene TRBJ1-1; no firm D call. The specimen was PBMCs or a T cell subset sorted from them (not recorded which). CDR3 DNA: TGTGCCAGCAGCTCAATAAGGACTGAAGCTTTCTTT. Translated, it gives CASSSIRTEAFF.